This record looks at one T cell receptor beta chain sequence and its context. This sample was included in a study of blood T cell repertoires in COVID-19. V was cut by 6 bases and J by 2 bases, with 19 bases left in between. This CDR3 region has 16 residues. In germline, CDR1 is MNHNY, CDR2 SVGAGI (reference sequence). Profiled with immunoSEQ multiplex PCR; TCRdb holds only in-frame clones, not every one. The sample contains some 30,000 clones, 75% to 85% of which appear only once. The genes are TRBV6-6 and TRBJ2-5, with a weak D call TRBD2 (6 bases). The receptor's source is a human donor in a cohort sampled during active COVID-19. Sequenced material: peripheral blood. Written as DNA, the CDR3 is TGTGCCAGCAGAGTAGCGCTGGTCCGGGGGCAAGAGACCCAGTACTTC. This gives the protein CASRVALVRGQETQYF.